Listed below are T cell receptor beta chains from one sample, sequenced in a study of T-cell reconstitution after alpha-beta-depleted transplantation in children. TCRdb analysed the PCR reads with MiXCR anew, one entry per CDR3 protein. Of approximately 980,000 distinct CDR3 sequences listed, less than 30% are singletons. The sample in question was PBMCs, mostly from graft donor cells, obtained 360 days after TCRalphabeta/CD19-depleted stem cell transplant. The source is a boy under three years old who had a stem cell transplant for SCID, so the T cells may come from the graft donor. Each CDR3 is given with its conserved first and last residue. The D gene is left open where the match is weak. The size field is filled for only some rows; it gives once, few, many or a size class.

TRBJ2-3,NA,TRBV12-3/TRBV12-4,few,CASSPSGWSSTDTQYF,TGTGCCAGCAGTCCATCAGGTTGGAGTAGCACAGATACGCAGTATTTT
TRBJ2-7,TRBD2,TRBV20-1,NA,CSVGRDYEQYF,TGCAGTGTCGGGAGGGACTACGAGCAGTACTTC
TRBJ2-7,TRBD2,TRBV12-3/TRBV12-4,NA,CASSKAGRALYEQYF,TGTGCCAGCAGCAAAGCAGGGAGGGCGCTCTACGAGCAGTACTTC
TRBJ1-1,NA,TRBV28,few,CASSFWGGTEAFF,TGTGCCAGCAGTTTTTGGGGCGGCACTGAAGCTTTCTTT
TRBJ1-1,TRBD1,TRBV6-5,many,CASSYSIGPRGPNTEAFF,TGTGCCAGCAGTTACTCCATTGGGCCCAGGGGGCCCAACACTGAAGCTTTCTTT
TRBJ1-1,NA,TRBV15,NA,CATSRVGTEAFF,TGTGCCACCAGCAGAGTAGGAACTGAAGCTTTCTTT
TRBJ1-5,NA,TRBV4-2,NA,CASSQVGGDQPQHF,TGTGCCAGCAGCCAAGTTGGGGGGGATCAGCCCCAGCATTTT
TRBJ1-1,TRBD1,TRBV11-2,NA,CASSPRGGARTEAFF,TGTGCCAGCAGCCCCAGGGGGGGGGCGAGGACTGAAGCTTTCTTT
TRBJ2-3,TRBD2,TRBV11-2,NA,CASSFLELAGGPTDTQYF,TGTGCCAGCAGCTTTCTGGAACTAGCGGGGGGGCCCACAGATACGCAGTATTTT
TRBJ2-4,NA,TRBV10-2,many,CASSVLGQAKNIQYF,TGCGCCAGCAGTGTATTAGGCCAGGCCAAAAACATTCAGTACTTC
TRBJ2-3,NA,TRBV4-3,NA,CASSPNGLTDTQYF,TGCGCCAGCAGCCCCAACGGACTCACAGATACGCAGTATTTT
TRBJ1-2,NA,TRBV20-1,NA,CSASPPGKVSNYGYTF,TGCAGTGCTAGCCCCCCAGGGAAGGTCTCCAACTATGGCTACACCTTC
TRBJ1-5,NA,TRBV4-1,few,CASSQDRGENQPQHF,TGCGCCAGCAGCCAAGATCGTGGGGAGAATCAGCCCCAGCATTTT
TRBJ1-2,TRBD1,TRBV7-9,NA,CASRRTGGGYYTF,TGTGCCAGCAGACGGACAGGGGGCGGTTACTACACCTTC
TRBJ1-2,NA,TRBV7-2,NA,CASSLAIRGRDYGYTF,TGTGCCAGCAGCTTAGCGATACGAGGGAGGGACTATGGCTACACCTTC
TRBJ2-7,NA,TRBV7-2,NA,CASSLAADLLSYEQYF,TGTGCCAGCAGCTTAGCGGCTGACTTACTATCCTACGAGCAGTACTTC
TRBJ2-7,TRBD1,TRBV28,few,CASSPYSDRGEQYF,TGTGCCAGCAGTCCTTATTCGGACAGGGGCGAGCAGTACTTC
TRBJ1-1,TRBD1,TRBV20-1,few,CSARDPRGRGTEAFF,TGCAGTGCTAGAGACCCCAGGGGGCGTGGGACTGAAGCTTTCTTT
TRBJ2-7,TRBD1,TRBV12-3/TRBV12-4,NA,CASSPLPTYRDSTYEQYF,TGTGCCAGCAGTCCCCTGCCCACCTACCGGGACAGTACCTACGAGCAGTACTTC
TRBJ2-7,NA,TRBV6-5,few,CASSYSGAGSIPYEQYF,TGTGCCAGCAGTTACTCGGGAGCCGGATCAATACCCTACGAGCAGTACTTC
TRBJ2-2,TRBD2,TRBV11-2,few,CASSLEGLAGGTGELFF,TGTGCCAGCAGCTTAGAGGGTCTAGCGGGTGGCACCGGGGAGCTGTTTTTT
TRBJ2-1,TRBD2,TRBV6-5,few,CASSYLGLAGGNEQFF,TGTGCCAGCAGTTACCTTGGACTAGCGGGGGGGAATGAGCAGTTCTTC
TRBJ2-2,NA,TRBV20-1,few,CSARDSGRPNTGELFF,TGCAGTGCTAGAGATTCGGGCAGACCGAACACCGGGGAGCTGTTTTTT
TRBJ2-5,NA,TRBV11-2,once,CASSFLNSPGETQYF,TGTGCCAGCAGCTTTCTGAACTCCCCGGGGGAGACCCAGTACTTC
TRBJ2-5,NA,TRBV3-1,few,CASSQVTFWGQETQYF,TGTGCCAGCAGCCAAGTGACATTCTGGGGACAAGAGACCCAGTACTTC
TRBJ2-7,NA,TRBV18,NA,CASSPRSAEQYF,TGTGCCAGCTCTCCCCGATCTGCGGAGCAGTACTTC
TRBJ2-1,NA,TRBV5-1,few,CASSLGGEYNEQFF,TGCGCCAGCAGCTTGGGGGGGGAATACAATGAGCAGTTCTTC